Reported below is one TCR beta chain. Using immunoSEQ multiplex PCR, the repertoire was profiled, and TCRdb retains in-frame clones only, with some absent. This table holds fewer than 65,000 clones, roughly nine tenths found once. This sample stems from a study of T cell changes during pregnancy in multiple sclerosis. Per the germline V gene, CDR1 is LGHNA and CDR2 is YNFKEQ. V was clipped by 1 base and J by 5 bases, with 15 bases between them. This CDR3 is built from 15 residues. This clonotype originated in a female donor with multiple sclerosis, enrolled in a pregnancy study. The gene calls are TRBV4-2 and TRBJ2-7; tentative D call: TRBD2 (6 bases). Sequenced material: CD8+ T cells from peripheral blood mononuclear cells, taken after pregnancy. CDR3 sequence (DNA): TGTGCCAGCAGCCAAGGGCGGGGAGTCCGGGACGAGCAGTACTTC. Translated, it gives CASSQGRGVRDEQYF.